A selection of T cell receptor beta chains follows, all from one sample in a study of technical replicates of blood from a handful of donors. Sequenced by immunoSEQ multiplex PCR; TCRdb stores in-frame clones only, minus some. Among roughly 16,000 clones listed, approximately 87% were seen once. The specimen sequenced was PBMCs. The receptors were gathered from a human donor in good health. Both conserved end residues are part of each CDR3. Each record gives: V gene, clone size, D gene, J gene, CDR3 protein, CDR3 DNA. A D gene is named only where the DNA matches it firmly. Size tells how often a clone was seen (once, few, many) or the class of an expanded clone, and some rows leave it out.

>TRBV6-1|-|-|TRBJ2-7
CASSRSGLSSYEQYF
TGTGCCAGCAGCCGAAGTGGACTTTCCTCCTACGAGCAGTACTTC
>TRBV28|-|TRBD2|TRBJ2-3
CASSLSNLAGVNTDTQYF
TGTGCCAGCAGTTTATCCAACCTAGCGGGAGTGAACACAGATACGCAGTATTTT
>TRBV7-3|-|-|TRBJ1-5
CASRKPTATVNQPQHF
TGTGCCAGCAGAAAGCCAACCGCGACAGTTAATCAGCCCCAGCATTTT
>TRBV12-5|-|-|TRBJ2-3
CASTTNLGTDTQYF
TGTGCTAGTACTACTAACCTTGGCACAGATACGCAGTATTTT
>TRBV7-9|-|-|TRBJ2-2
CASSLGSGSADGELFF
TGTGCCAGCAGCTTAGGAAGTGGTAGCGCCGACGGGGAGCTGTTTTTT
>TRBV6-5|once|TRBD2|TRBJ2-7
CASSYSSSGLAYEQYF
TGTGCCAGCAGTTACTCGTCTAGCGGGCTAGCCTACGAGCAGTACTTC
>TRBV5-1|-|-|TRBJ2-1
CASSLDGPFF
TGCGCCAGCAGCTTGGATGGGCCGTTCTTC
>TRBV5-1|once|TRBD2|TRBJ2-7
CASSPSGAGGVREQYF
TGCGCCAGCAGCCCTTCGGGGGCGGGAGGTGTGCGCGAGCAGTACTTC
>TRBV2|-|TRBD2|TRBJ2-7
CASSEAAGLAGELQYF
TGTGCCAGCAGTGAAGCGGCGGGACTAGCGGGAGAGTTGCAGTACTTC
>TRBV28|-|-|TRBJ1-1
CASSFGDGGANTEAFF
TGTGCCAGCAGTTTTGGGGACGGGGGAGCGAACACTGAAGCTTTCTTT